These 27 T cell receptor beta chains originate from one sample sequenced in a study of T cells in Graves' hyperthyroidism and ophthalmopathy. Amplification of TCR beta CDR3 regions was performed using RNA transcripts as template. The HTBI set primed first-round TCR CDR3 RT-PCR. MiXCR, applied by TCRdb to the multiplex PCR reads, yields one record per CDR3 protein. The sample includes 400,000 or so distinct CDR3 sequences, around an eighth seen only once; the top ten take 25% to 30%. Input material: blood. Source of these receptors: a man aged 45-60 years with Graves' ophthalmopathy.

Only a few counts were recorded for this clonotype. The chain recombines TRBV9 with TRBJ1-2; D is possibly TRBD1 (6 bases). The CDR3 is 19 residues long. V was clipped by 2 bases and J by 3 bases, with 26 bases between them. Per germline, CDR1 SGDLS and CDR2 YYNGEE. In nucleotides, the CDR3 is TGTGCCAGCAGCGTCTCCAACACCCCCGGGCAGGGGCCGGACTATGGCTACACCTTC. Its protein product is CASSVSNTPGQGPDYGYTF.

In nucleotides, the CDR3 is TGTGCCATCAGTGGGGACAGCACCTACACAGATACGCAGTATTTT. Translation: CAISGDSTYTDTQYF. The rearrangement links TRBV10-3 to TRBJ2-3; 7 bases align to TRBD1. V was clipped by 4 bases and J by 2 bases; unmatched bases: 6. Per the germline V gene, CDR1 is ENHRY and CDR2 is SYGVKD. CDR3 length equals 15 residues.

This clonotype was seen only a few times. The V and J genes are TRBV28 and TRBJ2-7; 8 bases are a match to TRBD2. Looked up from germline, CDR1 is MDHEN and CDR2 is SYDVKM. The CDR3 runs 14 residues. Trimming removed 4 bases from V and 3 bases from J; junction bases left unmatched: 5. The chain's CDR3 is CASSYSGINYEQYF. The DNA of the CDR3 is TGTGCCAGCAGTTATAGCGGGATAAACTACGAGCAGTACTTC.

CDR3 sequence: CSGTTIGNIQYF. In DNA form, the CDR3 reads TGCAGTGGTACGACAATCGGAAACATTCAGTACTTC. The rearrangement links TRBV20-1 to TRBJ2-4; D uncertain. Germline-derived CDR1 and CDR2 are DFQATT and SNEGSKA (reference sequence). The V gene lost 7 bases and the J gene lost 6 bases, with 13 bases spanning the gap. CDR3 length: 12 residues.

This clonotype was found many times. The gene calls are TRBV2 and TRBJ1-5; TRBD1 matches 9 bases. The CDR3 is 15 residues long. V shed 5 bases and J 6 bases; nucleotides not matched to a gene: 8. The germline V gene has CDR1 SNHLY and CDR2 FYNNEI. As DNA, the CDR3 is TGTGCCAGCAGTTTACCCGGACAGGGGAGTCAGCCCCAGCATTTT. Translation gives CASSLPGQGSQPQHF.

This clonotype was seen only a few times. The rearrangement uses TRBV19 and TRBJ1-5, with 7 positions matching TRBD1. CDR3 length: 17 amino acids. V was pared by 4 bases and J by 3 bases, with 12 bases of the junction left unmatched. Germline CDR1 LNHDA, CDR2 SQIVND (reference sequence). The CDR3 loop is CASSTRQGMAYNQPQHF. In nucleotides, the CDR3 is TGTGCCAGTAGTACCCGACAGGGAATGGCCTACAATCAGCCCCAGCATTTT.

In this sample, this clonotype turned up many times. The genes are TRBV29-1 and TRBJ2-5; D is uncertain. This CDR3 is built from 12 residues. V was shortened by 4 bases and J by 3 bases, with 9 bases between the two germline ends. The germline CDR1 and CDR2 sequences are SQVTM and ANQGSEA. The CDR3 sequence is CSVVGKEETQYF. CDR3 DNA: TGCAGCGTTGTAGGCAAAGAAGAGACCCAGTACTTC.

This clonotype was observed at least ten times. The chain joins TRBV20-1 to TRBJ2-7, with a weak D call TRBD1 (5 bases). Germline CDR1 DFQATT, CDR2 SNEGSKA (reference sequence). CDR3 length: 14 amino acids. Trimming removed 5 bases from V and 0 bases from J, with 14 bases in between. CDR3 sequence: CSALTDKGSYEQYF. In DNA form, the CDR3 reads TGCAGTGCTCTAACGGACAAAGGCTCCTACGAGCAGTACTTC.

The chain joins TRBV5-6 to TRBJ2-7; the D gene is possibly TRBD2 (5 bases). CDR1 SGHDT and CDR2 YYEEEE come from the germline V gene. The CDR3 length is 16 residues. The ends were cut back, 5 bases at V and 1 base at J, with 19 bases in the middle. This CDR3 reads CASRPIASGPSYEQYF. In DNA form, the CDR3 reads TGTGCCAGCAGGCCGATCGCCAGCGGTCCATCCTACGAGCAGTACTTC.

This clonotype was counted ten times or more. The chain uses TRBV2 and TRBJ2-7; 8 nucleotides line up with TRBD1. This CDR3 is built from 14 residues. CDR1 is SNHLY and CDR2 is FYNNEI in the germline V gene. V dropped 3 bases and J dropped 4; count of bases not matched to a gene: 5. CDR3 region: CASSDFRGQYEQYF. The DNA for the CDR3 is TGTGCCAGCAGTGATTTCAGGGGGCAATACGAGCAGTACTTC.

This clonotype was recorded many times. V is TRBV2 and J is TRBJ2-7; 9 bases match TRBD1. The CDR3 is 14 residues long. Per germline, CDR1 SNHLY and CDR2 FYNNEI. The ends lost 6 bases at V and 6 bases at J; junction bases unmatched: 9. CDR3 residues: CASRAGTGRIEQYF. CDR3 bases: TGTGCCAGCAGGGCCGGGACAGGGAGGATCGAGCAGTACTTC.

The chain carries TRBV12-3 or TRBV12-4 and TRBJ1-2; possible D gene TRBD1, 5 bases. CDR3 length: 14 residues. V gave up 2 bases and J gave up 5 bases, with 12 bases separating them. CDR3 sequence reads: CASSLPGLEYGYTF. In nucleotides, the CDR3 is TGTGCCAGCAGTTTACCGGGGCTAGAATATGGCTACACCTTC.

The rearrangement joins TRBV20-1 to TRBJ1-5, with 8 bases identical to TRBD1. V gave up 4 bases and J gave up 4 bases; unmatched junction bases: 3. This CDR3 comprises 13 residues. In germline, CDR1 is DFQATT, CDR2 SNEGSKA (reference sequence). CDR3: CSATTGVNQPQHF. The DNA of the CDR3 is TGCAGTGCTACGACAGGGGTAAATCAGCCCCAGCATTTT.

This clonotype was seen repeatedly, ten times or more. The chain carries TRBV6-1 and TRBJ1-1; TRBD1 is a possible D gene (6 bases). The germline V gene has CDR1 MNHNS and CDR2 SASEGT. The CDR3 contains 14 residues. Trimming removed 6 bases from V and 5 bases from J, with 16 bases in between. As DNA, the CDR3 is TGTGCCAGCAGCCTTGAGGGAGGGGGAACTGAAGCTTTCTTT. It is translated as CASSLEGGGTEAFF.

The chain has TRBV24-1 and TRBJ2-1, with TRBD2 identical over 11 bases. Germline V gives CDR1 KGHDR, CDR2 SFDVKD. CDR3 size: 16 residues. V lost 1 base to trimming and J lost 5 bases; unmatched junction nucleotides: 3. This chain's CDR3 is CATSDFPGLADNEQFF. The CDR3 DNA reads as TGTGCCACCAGTGATTTCCCGGGACTAGCGGACAATGAGCAGTTCTTC.

This clonotype occurred many times. The rearrangement joins TRBV10-2 to TRBJ2-3; 13 bases are a match to TRBD2. V lost 0 bases, J lost 7 bases, and 7 bases stayed unmatched. The CDR3 is 17 amino acids. Germline-derived CDR1 and CDR2 are WSHSY and SAAADI. CDR3 residues: CASSESSGLAGLNTQYF. DNA of the CDR3: TGCGCCAGCAGTGAGTCATCGGGACTAGCGGGACTTAATACGCAGTATTTT.

This clonotype was seen only a few times. The chain recombines TRBV4-1 with TRBJ2-1; a weak D match, TRBD2 (6 bases). Trimming shortened V by 8 bases and J by 9 bases, and 11 bases separated the two germline ends. The CDR3 has 11 residues. CDR1 and CDR2 from the germline V gene are MGHRA and YSYEKL. As DNA, the CDR3 is TGCGCCAGCGCGGGAATGGGTGAGCAGTTCTTC. Translation gives CASAGMGEQFF.

This clonotype was seen at least ten times. The chain recombines TRBV6-1 with TRBJ1-5; D gene ambiguous. From germline, CDR1 is MNHNS and CDR2 SASEGT. The CDR3 spans 15 residues. The V end was cut by 6 bases, the J end by 4 bases, with 16 bases between. The CDR3 protein is CASRDEVGVNQPQHF. The CDR3 DNA sequence: TGTGCCAGCAGAGATGAGGTCGGGGTAAATCAGCCCCAGCATTTT.

The V gene is TRBV6-1, the J gene TRBJ2-1; 11 bases map to TRBD2. The CDR3 consists of 20 residues. Trimming removed 7 bases from V and 5 bases from J; junction bases left unmatched: 22. CDR1 and CDR2 from the germline V gene are MNHNS and SASEGT. This chain's CDR3 is CASTRRRPTSGSATDNEQFF. CDR3 in DNA: TGTGCCAGCACCAGAAGAAGGCCCACTAGCGGGAGTGCCACCGACAATGAGCAGTTCTTC.

This clonotype was recorded many times. Written as DNA, the CDR3 is TGTGCCAGCAGCGCGTGGGCCCTAGCGCGGACCCAGTTCCCAGATACGCAGTATTTT. It specifies CASSAWALARTQFPDTQYF. The chain joins TRBV7-9 to TRBJ2-3; D perhaps matches TRBD2 (6 bases). There are 19 residues in the CDR3. V was trimmed by 5 bases and J by 4 bases, leaving 28 bases between them. CDR1 is SEHNR, CDR2 FQNEAQ, per germline (reference sequence).

This clonotype was counted a few times. The chain is built from TRBV7-9 and TRBJ2-7, with D possibly TRBD1 on 6 matching bases. This CDR3 comprises 16 residues. Germline-derived CDR1 and CDR2 are SEHNR and FQNEAQ (reference sequence). V was pared by 3 bases and J by 7 bases, with 22 bases between. The CDR3: CASSFRGTGTKEEQYF. The CDR3 region has the DNA TGTGCCAGCAGCTTCAGGGGCACGGGGACGAAGGAAGAGCAGTACTTC.

This clonotype occurred many times. This CDR3 reads CASSYRLANYNEQFF. In nucleotides, the CDR3 is TGTGCCAGCAGCTATCGACTAGCGAACTACAATGAGCAGTTCTTC. The gene calls are TRBV7-8 and TRBJ2-1, with 8 bases aligning to TRBD2. The CDR3 loop spans 15 amino acids. From germline, CDR1 is SGHVS and CDR2 FQNEAQ. J was trimmed by 3 bases and V by 4 bases; bases with no gene match: 5.

This clonotype was detected many times. This chain links TRBV11-2 with TRBJ2-5; TRBD2 aligns across 10 bases. In germline, CDR1 is SGHAT, CDR2 FQNNGV. The CDR3 length is 18 residues. The trim removed 6 bases at V and 0 bases at J, leaving 13 bases unmatched. CDR3 residues: CASRKGSSGSRYQETQYF. CDR3 in DNA: TGTGCCAGCAGAAAGGGGTCTAGCGGGAGTAGGTACCAAGAGACCCAGTACTTC.

This clonotype was observed many times. The rearrangement uses TRBV30 and TRBJ2-3; 7 nucleotides line up with TRBD1. This CDR3 comprises 16 residues. J gave up 5 bases and V 4 bases, and 15 bases lay outside the gene matches. The germline V gene has CDR1 GTSNPN and CDR2 SVGIG (reference sequence). The CDR3 DNA follows: TGTGCCTGGAACCTTCGGCTCAGGGGGATAGAAGATACGCAGTATTTT. Amino acid sequence: CAWNLRLRGIEDTQYF.

This clonotype was recorded a few times. J is TRBJ2-3 and V is TRBV19; tentatively, D is TRBD1 (6 bases). From germline, CDR1 is LNHDA and CDR2 SQIVND (reference sequence). The V end lost 10 bases, the J end lost 1 base, and 15 bases lay between the germline ends. The length of the CDR3 is 14 residues. CDR3 amino acids: CATEGGIGTDTQYF. The CDR3 nucleotides read TGTGCCACTGAAGGGGGTATTGGCACAGATACGCAGTATTTT.

This clonotype has a handful of counts. The rearrangement joins TRBV20-1 to TRBJ1-1; unclear D gene. V shed 6 bases and J shed 5 bases, with 10 bases lying between them. This CDR3 region has 11 residues. The germline V gene has CDR1 DFQATT and CDR2 SNEGSKA (reference sequence). CDR3 amino acids: CSALLETEAFF. For the CDR3, the DNA is TGCAGTGCCCTCCTAGAGACTGAAGCTTTCTTT.

At least ten counts were recorded for this clonotype. Given a much more abundant clone one base away, this may be a read error. The chain employs TRBV7-8 and TRBJ2-7; 9 bases agree with TRBD2. Germline trimming cut 5 bases from V and 7 bases from J; bases unmatched to any gene: 15. CDR1 and CDR2 from the germline V gene are SGHVS and FQNEAQ. This CDR3 is built from 16 residues. Here the CDR3 DNA reads TGTGCCAGCAGCAAGGATGCCGGGACTAGCCATACGGAGCAGTACTTC. Translating it yields CASSKDAGTSHTEQYF.